The 5 T cell receptor beta chains below all came from one sample that was sequenced in a study of brain T cells in children with intractable seizures. The table came from immunoSEQ multiplex PCR; TCRdb's copy has only in-frame clones and leaves some out. The repertoire holds 80,000 or so clones, with about 92% as singletons. The sequencing used peripheral blood, collected at surgery. The receptor set was obtained from a boy in the first two years of life with tuberous sclerosis and intractable seizures.

The chain recombines TRBV7-9 with TRBJ1-2; TRBD1 might be the D (6 bases). Germline assignment: CDR1 SEHNR and CDR2 FQNEAQ (reference sequence). The CDR3 is 16 amino acids. The V end was cut by 0 bases, the J end by 0 bases, with 11 bases between. The DNA for the CDR3 is TGTGCCAGCAGCTTAGCCCGGGACACCGCTAACTATGGCTACACCTTC. Amino acids: CASSLARDTANYGYTF.

The chain recombines TRBV27 with TRBJ1-5; D gene unclear. Germline V lookup: CDR1 MNHEY, CDR2 SMNVEV (reference sequence). V lost 6 bases, J lost 6 bases, and 9 bases lay in between. The CDR3 sequence is 12 residues long. Here the CDR3 DNA reads TGTGCCAGCAGGTTTTCAGTTCAGCCCCAGCATTTT. Residues: CASRFSVQPQHF.

V gene TRBV7-9 combines with J gene TRBJ2-5; TRBD1 matches 7 bases. With 7 bases clipped from V and 0 bases from J, the junction kept 5 bases outside the gene matches. CDR3 length equals 14 residues. The V gene's germline CDR1 is SEHNR and CDR2 FQNEAQ (reference sequence). CDR3 DNA: TGTGCCAGCACCTTGGACAGGAACCAAGAGACCCAGTACTTC. Translation: CASTLDRNQETQYF.

The chain uses TRBV30 and TRBJ2-6; D is possibly TRBD2 (6 bases). The CDR3 contains 15 residues. Trimming took 8 bases from V and 0 from J, leaving 14 bases between them. Germline-derived CDR1 and CDR2 are GTSNPN and SVGIG (reference sequence). The CDR3 sequence: CAGPEGSSGANVLTF. The DNA of the CDR3 is TGTGCCGGTCCGGAGGGGAGCTCTGGGGCCAACGTCCTGACTTTC.

This chain connects TRBV7-9 to TRBJ2-7; 10 nucleotides agree with TRBD1. V shed 5 bases and J 2 bases; nucleotides not matched to a gene: 9. Germline CDR1 and CDR2: SEHNR and FQNEAQ (reference sequence). This CDR3 contains 16 residues. CDR3 bases: TGTGCCAGCAGCGTACCGGGACAGGGGATTCCCTACGAGCAGTACTTC. Residues: CASSVPGQGIPYEQYF.